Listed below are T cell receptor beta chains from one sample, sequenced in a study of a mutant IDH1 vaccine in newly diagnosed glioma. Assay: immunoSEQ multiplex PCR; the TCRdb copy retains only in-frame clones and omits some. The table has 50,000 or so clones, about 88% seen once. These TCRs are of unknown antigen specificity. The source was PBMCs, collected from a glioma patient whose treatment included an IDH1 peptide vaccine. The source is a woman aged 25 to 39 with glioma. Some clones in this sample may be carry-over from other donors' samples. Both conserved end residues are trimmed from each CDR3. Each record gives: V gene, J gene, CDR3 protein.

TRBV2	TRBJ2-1	ASSDSPNEQF
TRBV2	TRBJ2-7	ASSARSYEQY
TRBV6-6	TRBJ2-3	ASSYWAGEVADTQY
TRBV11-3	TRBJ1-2	ASSPGQGAIFNYGYT
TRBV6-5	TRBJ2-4	ASRSLGQNIQY
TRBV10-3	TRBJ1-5	ASRGVEGNQPQH
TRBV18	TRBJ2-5	ASMGAIGATETQY
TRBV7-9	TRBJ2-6	ASSPGAGANVLT
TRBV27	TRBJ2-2	ASSLQASGIWWSGELF
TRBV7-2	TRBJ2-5	ASSVHVLETQY
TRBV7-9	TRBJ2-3	ASSLTASTDTQY
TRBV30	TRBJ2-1	AWRLGGGEQF
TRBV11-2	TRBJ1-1	ASSSRGAHGRHAEAF
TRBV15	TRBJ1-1	ATSRYPGGGDRNTEAF
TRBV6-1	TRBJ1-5	ASSRSSNQPQH
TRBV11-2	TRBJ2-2	ASSLRYYGPNTGELF